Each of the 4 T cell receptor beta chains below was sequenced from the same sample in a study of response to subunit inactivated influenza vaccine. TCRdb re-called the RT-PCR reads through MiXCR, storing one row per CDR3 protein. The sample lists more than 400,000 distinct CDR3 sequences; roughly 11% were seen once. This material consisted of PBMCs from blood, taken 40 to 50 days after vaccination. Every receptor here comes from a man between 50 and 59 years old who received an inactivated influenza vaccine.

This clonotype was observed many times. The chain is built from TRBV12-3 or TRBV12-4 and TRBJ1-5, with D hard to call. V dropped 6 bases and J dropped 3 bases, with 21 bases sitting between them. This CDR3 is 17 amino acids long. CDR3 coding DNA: TGTGCCAGCAGGGCAGGAGTAGGGCAGGACTTCAATCAGCCCCAGCATTTT. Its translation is CASRAGVGQDFNQPQHF.

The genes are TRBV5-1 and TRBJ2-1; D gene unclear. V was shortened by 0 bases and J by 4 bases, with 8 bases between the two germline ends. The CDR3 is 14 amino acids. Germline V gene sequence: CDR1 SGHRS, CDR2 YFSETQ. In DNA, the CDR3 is TGCGCCAGCAGCTTGGACCCCGAGTACAATGAGCAGTTCTTC. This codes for CASSLDPEYNEQFF.

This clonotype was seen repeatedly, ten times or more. The CDR3 here is CASSLGPGAGELFF. The CDR3 DNA reads as TGTGCCAGCAGTTTGGGCCCTGGGGCCGGGGAGCTGTTTTTT. This chain connects TRBV6-5 to TRBJ2-2; no reliable D call. The germline gives CDR1 MNHEY, CDR2 SVGAGI. V was trimmed by 4 bases and J by 6 bases, leaving 12 bases between them. This CDR3 comprises 14 residues.

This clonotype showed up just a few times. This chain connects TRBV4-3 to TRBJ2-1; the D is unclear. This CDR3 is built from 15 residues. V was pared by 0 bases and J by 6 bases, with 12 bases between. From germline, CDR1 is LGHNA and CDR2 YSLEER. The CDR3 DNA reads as TGCGCCAGCAGCCAAGAAATGGTCATCCTCAATGAGCAGTTCTTC. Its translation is CASSQEMVILNEQFF.